This is a list of T cell receptor beta chains from one sample in a study of identical twins. TCRdb re-called the 5' RACE reads through MiXCR, storing one row per CDR3 protein. The repertoire consists of under 900,000 distinct CDR3 sequences, with around a sixth occurring once and the leading ten covering 10% to 15%. This sample also appeared in a second study, on T cells expressing NK-cell markers.

Sequenced material: PBMCs. Receptors were obtained from a woman under 30 in good health. CDR3s include the opening cysteine and the closing phenylalanine or tryptophan. A D gene is named only where the DNA matches it firmly. The size field is filled for only some rows; it gives once, few, many or a size class.

TRBJ2-5 few - TRBV20-1 TGCAGTGCCGATGGGCGGGAGACCCAGTACTTC CSADGRETQYF
TRBJ2-1 few TRBD1 TRBV7-2 TGTGCCAGCAGCTTAACAGGGGGACATGAGCAGTTCTTC CASSLTGGHEQFF
TRBJ1-2 - - TRBV5-8 TGTGCCAGCAGCAAGCTGTGGGGGGCGAACTATGGCTACACCTTC CASSKLWGANYGYTF
TRBJ1-2 - - TRBV6-2/TRBV6-3 TGTGCCAGCAGTTACGGCATGAAGGGGAGGGGTCCCTCGAAAGGCTACACCTTC CASSYGMKGRGPSKGYTF
TRBJ2-2 - TRBD2 TRBV12-3/TRBV12-4 TGTGCCAGCCCGGGAGGTTACACCGGGGAGCTGTTTTTT CASPGGYTGELFF
TRBJ2-1 - - TRBV7-2 TGTGCCAGCAGCTTAGATCTCCATGAGCAGTTCTTC CASSLDLHEQFF
TRBJ2-1 few TRBD2 TRBV7-2 TGTGCCAGCAGCCGGGGGGGCACCCTCAATGAGCAGTTCTTC CASSRGGTLNEQFF
TRBJ2-2 - TRBD2 TRBV4-3 TGCGCCAGCAGCCAAGGTAGCGGGAGGTATCCCGGGGAGCTGTTTTTT CASSQGSGRYPGELFF
TRBJ2-7 - - TRBV29-1 TGCAGCGTTGTTAAGGGGCTACACTTC CSVVKGLHF
TRBJ1-5 - - TRBV6-2/TRBV6-3 TGTGCCAGCAAGACAGGCAATCAGCCCCAGCATTTT CASKTGNQPQHF
TRBJ2-1 - TRBD2 TRBV20-1 TGCAGTGCCACACGGCGGGGGGGCAGGAATGAGCAGTTCTTC CSATRRGGRNEQFF
TRBJ2-2 - TRBD1 TRBV12-3/TRBV12-4 TGTGCCAGCAGCGCCACAGGGGGTACAGGCGGGGAGCTGTTTTTT CASSATGGTGGELFF
TRBJ1-1 few - TRBV7-2 TGTGCCAGCAGCTTAAATCCAGGGGCGGGTAGCACTGAAGCTTTCTTT CASSLNPGAGSTEAFF
TRBJ2-3 - TRBD2 TRBV12-3/TRBV12-4 TGTGCCAGTGGGTGGCGGGGGGGTGGAGATACGCAGTATTTT CASGWRGGGDTQYF
TRBJ2-5 - - TRBV9 TGTGCCAGCAGCCCCGTGGGATATTACCAAGAGACCCAGTACTTC CASSPVGYYQETQYF
TRBJ2-3 - TRBD2 TRBV12-5 TGTGCTAGTGTTCCACTAGCGGGAGGCTACACAGATACGCAGTATTTT CASVPLAGGYTDTQYF
TRBJ2-5 - - TRBV9 TGTGCCAGCAGCACTGTAGACCCATCGACCCAGTACTTC CASSTVDPSTQYF
TRBJ2-1 - - TRBV7-2 TGTGCCAGCAGCTTAGAGGTTGAGCAGTTCTTC CASSLEVEQFF
TRBJ2-7 - - TRBV15 TGTGCCACCAGCAGAGAATTGGTAGGGAGGTACGAGCAGTACTTC CATSRELVGRYEQYF
TRBJ2-7 few - TRBV12-3/TRBV12-4 TGTGCCAGTCAAAGGGACCGAACCTACGAGCAGTACTTC CASQRDRTYEQYF
TRBJ2-5 many - TRBV20-1 TGCAGTGCGGAAAAGGGGGCGGGAACGTACCAAGAGACCCAGTACTTC CSAEKGAGTYQETQYF
TRBJ2-1 few TRBD1 TRBV12-3/TRBV12-4 TGTGCCAGCAGTTTGGCCCGGGACAGGCGGCAGTTCTTC CASSLARDRRQFF
TRBJ2-1 - - TRBV29-1 TGCAGCGTTGAATCGCTGGGGGGCAATGAGCAGTTCTTC CSVESLGGNEQFF
TRBJ2-2 - - TRBV20-1 TGCAGTGCTAGCGAGCGCAGGACGAACACCGGGGAGCTGTTTTTT CSASERRTNTGELFF
TRBJ2-3 - TRBD2 TRBV5-1 TGCGCCAGCAGCTTGGAACTAGCGGGGATCACAGATACGCAGTATTTT CASSLELAGITDTQYF
TRBJ2-5 few - TRBV10-3 TGTGCCACGCAGGGGACCCAAGAGACCCAGTACTTC CATQGTQETQYF
TRBJ2-3 - - TRBV13 TGTGCCAGCAGCTTACGTAGCGTCGGCACAGATACGCAGTATTTT CASSLRSVGTDTQYF
TRBJ2-5 many TRBD1 TRBV18 TGTGCCAGCTCACCAGGACAGGAAGAGACCCAGTACTTC CASSPGQEETQYF
TRBJ1-3 - - TRBV3-1 TGTGCCAGCAGCCCCTTTGGAAACACCATATATTTT CASSPFGNTIYF
TRBJ1-1 few - TRBV6-2/TRBV6-3 TGTGCCAGCACCCAAATGGTCAGACGCTTCGCTGAAGCTTTCTTT CASTQMVRRFAEAFF
TRBJ2-5 - - TRBV5-1 TGCGCCAGTGGACAGCCCGATCAAGAGACCCAGTACTTC CASGQPDQETQYF
TRBJ2-2 - - TRBV10-3 TGTGCCATCAGTGTGCCGGGCCCCACCGGGGAGCTGTTTTTT CAISVPGPTGELFF
TRBJ2-6 few - TRBV20-1 TGCAGTGCTAGAGCCTCGGGACGCCTCGTTCGTGGGGCCAACGTCCTGACTTTC CSARASGRLVRGANVLTF
TRBJ2-6 few - TRBV5-1 TGCGCCAGCAGCTCGGGCGACCTTTCTGGGGCCAACGTCCTGACTTTC CASSSGDLSGANVLTF
TRBJ2-5 few - TRBV24-1 TGTGCCACCAGTGATCCGGCAGGGCAGGGAGAGACCCAGTACTTC CATSDPAGQGETQYF